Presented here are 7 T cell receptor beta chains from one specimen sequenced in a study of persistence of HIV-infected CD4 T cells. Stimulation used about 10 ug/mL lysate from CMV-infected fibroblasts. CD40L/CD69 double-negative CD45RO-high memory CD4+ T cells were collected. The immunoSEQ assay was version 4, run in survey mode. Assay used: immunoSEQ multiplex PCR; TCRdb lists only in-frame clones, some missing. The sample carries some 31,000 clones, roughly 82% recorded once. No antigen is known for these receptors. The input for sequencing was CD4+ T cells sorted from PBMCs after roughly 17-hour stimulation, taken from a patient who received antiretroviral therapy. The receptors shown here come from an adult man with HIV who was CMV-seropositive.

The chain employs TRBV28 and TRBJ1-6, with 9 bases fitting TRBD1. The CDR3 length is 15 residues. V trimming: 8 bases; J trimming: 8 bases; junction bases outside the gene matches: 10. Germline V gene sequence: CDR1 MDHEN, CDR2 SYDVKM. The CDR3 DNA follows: TGTGCCAGCGACAACAGGGGGCTAAGGGATTCACCCCTCCACTTT. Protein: CASDNRGLRDSPLHF.

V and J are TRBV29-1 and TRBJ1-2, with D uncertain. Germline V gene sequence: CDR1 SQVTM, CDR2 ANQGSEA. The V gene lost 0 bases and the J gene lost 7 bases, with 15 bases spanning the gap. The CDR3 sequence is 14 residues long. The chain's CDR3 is CSVEDRTGSSGYTF. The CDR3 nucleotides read TGCAGCGTTGAAGATCGAACGGGTAGTAGTGGCTACACCTTC.

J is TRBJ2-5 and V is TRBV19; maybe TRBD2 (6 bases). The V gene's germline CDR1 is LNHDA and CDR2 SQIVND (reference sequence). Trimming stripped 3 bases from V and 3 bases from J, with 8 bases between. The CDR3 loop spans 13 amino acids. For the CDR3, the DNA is TGTGCCAGTAGTATTGGAGGGAAAGAGACCCAGTACTTC. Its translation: CASSIGGKETQYF.

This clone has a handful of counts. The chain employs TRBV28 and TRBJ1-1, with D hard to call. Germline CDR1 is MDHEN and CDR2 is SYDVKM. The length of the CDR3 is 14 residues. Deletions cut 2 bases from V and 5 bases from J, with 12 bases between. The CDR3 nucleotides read TGTGCCAGCAGTTTAATAGTCCCTCGGACTGAAGCTTTCTTT. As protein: CASSLIVPRTEAFF.

DNA of the CDR3: TGTGCCACCAAGGGCGGGGGGGAGACCTCGAGCAATCAGCCCCAGCATTTT. This codes for CATKGGGETSSNQPQHF. The V and J genes are TRBV24-1 and TRBJ1-5, with a tentative D call TRBD1 (5 bases). V was pared by 8 bases and J by 1 base, with 20 bases between. Germline V CDR1 and CDR2: KGHDR, SFDVKD. This CDR3 has 17 residues.

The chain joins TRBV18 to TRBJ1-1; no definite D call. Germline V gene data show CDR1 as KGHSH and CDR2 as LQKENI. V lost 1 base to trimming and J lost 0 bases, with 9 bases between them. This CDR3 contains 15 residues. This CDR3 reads CASSPLGQVNTEAFF. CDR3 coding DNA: TGTGCCAGCTCACCACTAGGTCAGGTGAACACTGAAGCTTTCTTT. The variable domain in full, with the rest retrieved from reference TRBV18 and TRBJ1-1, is NAGVMQNPRHLVRRRGQEARLRCSPMKGHSHVYWYRQLPEEGLKFMVYLQKENIIDESGMPKERFSAEFPKEGPSILRIQQVVRGDSAAYFCASSPLGQVNTEAFFGQGTRLTVV.

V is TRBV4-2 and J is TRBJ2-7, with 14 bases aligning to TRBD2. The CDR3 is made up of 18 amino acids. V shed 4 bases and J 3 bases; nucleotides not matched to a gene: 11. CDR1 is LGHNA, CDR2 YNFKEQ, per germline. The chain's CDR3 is CASSRGLAGGSGGYEQYF. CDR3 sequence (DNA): TGTGCCAGCAGCCGCGGACTAGCGGGGGGCTCCGGAGGCTACGAGCAGTACTTC.